This T cell receptor (beta chain) was documented in a study of T-cell memory formation after mild COVID-19. Study summary: The TCR clusters were mostly specific to one donor.

CDR3 length equals 17 residues. The V and J ends lost 3 bases and 4 bases, in that order; junction bases with no gene match: 10. Per germline, CDR1 SGHTA and CDR2 FQGNSA. With constant-segment primers, 5'RACE yielded cDNA libraries of TCR alpha and TCR beta that carried sample barcodes and UMIs. From the 5' RACE reads, TCRdb called clonotypes with MiXCR, one entry per CDR3 protein. The table records about 270,000 distinct CDR3 sequences, approximately 15% of them present only once. In this sample, this clonotype turned up many times. Antigen: not known. Findings of the study overall: There were some responding clones in pre-infection memory, which suggested that cross-reactive memory had joined. Contracting clones, day 15 to 85, had balanced CD4/CD8, and later expanders favored CD4+.

Sequencing was done on a sample of PBMCs or a T cell subset sorted from them (not recorded which). This sequence joins TRBV7-2 and TRBJ2-1, with 9 positions matching TRBD2. The source is a man younger than 35 who had mild COVID-19 (a few samples of this study predate the infection). Cell type and time point are not known. The CDR3 bases are TGTGCCAGCAGCTTTAACCCTGGCGGGGGGGCGTACAATGAGCAGTTCTTC. Protein sequence: CASSFNPGGGAYNEQFF.